These 14 T cell receptor beta chains came from one sample sequenced in a study of T cells in Graves' hyperthyroidism and ophthalmopathy. Amplification yielded TCR beta CDR3 regions, with RNA transcripts as the source. HTBI primers drove first-round RT-PCR of the TCR CDR3. One entry per CDR3 protein results from TCRdb running MiXCR on the multiplex PCR reads. The sample lists 350,000 to 400,000 distinct CDR3 sequences; about 19% were seen once. The sequenced material came from blood. The receptors here all came from a woman under 30 with Graves' hyperthyroidism.

In its sample, this clonotype was seen many times. The V gene is TRBV6-1, the J gene TRBJ2-7; TRBD1 matches 9 bases. The trim removed 7 bases at V and 4 bases at J, leaving 11 bases unmatched. Per germline, CDR1 MNHNS and CDR2 SASEGT. This CDR3 is 15 amino acids long. CDR3 in DNA: TGTGCCAGCACCACCTCACGGGGACAGGGATACGAGCAGTACTTC. Translated: CASTTSRGQGYEQYF.

This clonotype has a count of ten or more. The chain employs TRBV2 and TRBJ1-1; tentative D call: TRBD1 (6 bases). Germline CDR1 is SNHLY and CDR2 is FYNNEI. CDR3 length: 15 amino acids. The ends were cut back, 4 bases at V and 1 base at J, with 13 bases in the middle. This CDR3 is CASSVGGWGNTEAFF. CDR3 nucleotide sequence: TGTGCCAGCAGTGTGGGGGGCTGGGGGAACACTGAAGCTTTCTTT.

This clonotype was found many times. This chain joins TRBV2 and TRBJ1-5; the D gene is possibly TRBD1 (5 bases). The CDR3 spans 15 residues. V shed 5 bases and J shed 4 bases, with 15 bases lying between them. Per the germline V gene, CDR1 is SNHLY and CDR2 is FYNNEI. The CDR3 loop is CASSSDQGFNQPQHF. The CDR3 region has the DNA TGTGCCAGCAGTTCCGACCAGGGATTTAATCAGCCCCAGCATTTT. Looking up the rest from reference TRBV2 and TRBJ1-5 gives the full variable domain: EPEVTQTPSHQVTQMGQEVILRCVPISNHLYFYWYRQILGQKVEFLVSFYNNEISEKSEIFDDQFSVERPDGSNFTLKIRSTKLEDSAMYFCASSSDQGFNQPQHFGDGTRLSIL.

At least ten counts were recorded for this clonotype. The chain combines TRBV12-3 or TRBV12-4 with TRBJ2-7; 12 nucleotides align to TRBD2. The junction had 3 bases not matched to a gene; V was cut back by 4 bases and J by 2 bases. The CDR3 length is 15 residues. The chain's CDR3 is CASSYTSGGPYEQYF. Here the CDR3 DNA reads TGTGCCAGCAGTTATACTAGCGGGGGGCCCTACGAGCAGTACTTC.

This clonotype has ten or more counts. The rearrangement links TRBV28 to TRBJ2-7; TRBD2 aligns across 13 bases. This CDR3 comprises 15 residues. J gave up 3 bases and V 6 bases, and 5 bases lay outside the gene matches. The V gene's germline CDR1 is MDHEN and CDR2 SYDVKM. The CDR3 sequence: CASRPTSGGVYEQYF. The CDR3 region has the DNA TGTGCCAGCAGACCTACTAGCGGGGGGGTCTACGAGCAGTACTTC.

V and J are TRBV12-3 or TRBV12-4 and TRBJ1-5; 7 bases match TRBD1. V shed 4 bases, J shed 7 bases, and the junction held 10 bases outside the gene matches. The CDR3 sequence is 15 residues long. CDR3 in amino acids: CASSSPGGGQQPQHF. The CDR3 bases are TGTGCCAGCAGTTCCCCAGGGGGGGGGCAGCAGCCCCAGCATTTT.

A note on this clonotype: One end of the junction fails to match germline, which may point to a read error. J is TRBJ1-2 and V is TRBV20-1, with 7 bases lining up with TRBD1. This CDR3 has 16 residues. Germline CDR1 and CDR2: DFQATT and SNEGSKA (reference sequence). The DNA for the CDR3 is TGCGGTGCTAGAAAGACAGGGATCCATCTAACCTACGGCTACACCTTC. Its translation is CGARKTGIHLTYGYTF.

This clonotype was seen repeatedly, ten times or more. The rearrangement joins TRBV12-3 or TRBV12-4 to TRBJ2-5; TRBD1 or TRBD2 may be the D gene (5 bases each). CDR3 length: 15 residues. Trimming removed 5 bases from V and 5 bases from J, with 18 bases in between. The CDR3 loop reads CASSAGTYASETQYF. CDR3 sequence (DNA): TGTGCCAGCAGTGCCGGGACGTACGCCTCGGAGACCCAGTACTTC.

There are many counts of this clonotype. The chain employs TRBV11-1 and TRBJ1-2; TRBD1 aligns across 7 bases. The germline V gene encodes CDR1 SGHAT and CDR2 FQDESV (reference sequence). The junction had 11 bases not matched to a gene; V was cut back by 0 bases and J by 1 base. The CDR3 is 18 residues long. For the CDR3, the DNA is TGTGCCAGCAGCTTAGCGCCGAGACAGGGAGTAGATAACTATGGCTACACCTTC. Translated: CASSLAPRQGVDNYGYTF.

The table lists this clonotype with many counts. The chain uses TRBV19 and TRBJ2-2, with 12 bases lining up with TRBD1. The CDR3 contains 16 residues. CDR1 LNHDA and CDR2 SQIVND come from the germline V gene (reference sequence). With 5 bases clipped from V and 5 bases from J, the junction kept 6 bases outside the gene matches. Here the CDR3 DNA reads TGTGCCAGTAGTCCCGGGACAGGGGGCAGAACCGGGGAGCTGTTTTTT. This codes for CASSPGTGGRTGELFF.

This clonotype was observed at least ten times. The gene calls are TRBV6-1 and TRBJ1-1, with D perhaps TRBD1 (6 bases). With 4 bases removed from V and 9 bases from J, the gap between germline ends came to 15 bases. There are 13 residues in the CDR3. Germline loops: CDR1 MNHNS, CDR2 SASEGT. The CDR3 nucleotides read TGTGCCAGCAGTGCAGGGGCCCTAACCCAAGCTTTCTTT. It yields the protein CASSAGALTQAFF.

This clonotype was counted at least ten times. The gene calls are TRBV7-6 and TRBJ2-5; D unclear. With 3 bases removed from V and 2 bases from J, the gap between germline ends came to 4 bases. Germline V gene lookup returns CDR1 SGHVS and CDR2 FNYEAQ. The CDR3 extends over 12 amino acids. CDR3 sequence reads: CASSFRQETQYF. CDR3 coding DNA: TGTGCCAGCAGCTTCCGGCAAGAGACCCAGTACTTC. The full variable domain, rest sourced from reference TRBV7-6 and TRBJ2-5, is GAGVSQSPRYKVTKRGQDVALRCDPISGHVSLYWYRQALGQGPEFLTYFNYEAQQDKSGLPNDRFSAERPEGSISTLTIQRTEQRDSAMYRCASSFRQETQYFGPGTRLLVL.

The chain couples TRBV6-1 to TRBJ1-1; the D is unclear. Germline V gene lookup returns CDR1 MNHNS and CDR2 SASEGT. The CDR3 sequence is 14 residues long. Trimming removed 0 bases from V and 7 bases from J, with 12 bases in between. The CDR3 DNA reads TGTGCCAGCAGTGAAGCGTGGGCAGCCATTGAAGCTTTCTTT. This gives the protein CASSEAWAAIEAFF.

This clonotype was counted ten times or more. V gene TRBV18 combines with J gene TRBJ2-7, with D maybe TRBD2 (7 bases). V was cut by 3 bases and J by 6 bases, with 9 bases left in between. In germline, CDR1 is KGHSH, CDR2 LQKENI. The length of the CDR3 is 12 residues. The CDR3: CASSPRGGEQYF. For the CDR3, the DNA is TGTGCCAGCTCACCGAGGGGGGGCGAGCAGTACTTC.